This T cell receptor (beta chain) appears in the sequencing data of a study of CD8+ T cells in alopecia areata. Points from the study as a whole: Alopecia totalis/universalis scalp especially showed more expanded CD8+ clones than normal scalp.

Sequencing templates came from extracted RNA that was reverse transcribed into cDNA. Sequencing used immunoSEQ multiplex PCR; TCRdb keeps in-frame clones, though not all of them. The table has around 19,000 clones, approximately 60% seen once. Comment on this clone: What it binds is unknown.

CD4+ cells of a handful of patients were further sorted as CD25+CD127-. Those with alopecia areata gave lesional scalp punch biopsies and peripheral blood. Cell sorting was applied to PBMCs, and CD4+ and CD8+ T cells were collected. CDR3 length: 13 residues. V lost 8 bases and J lost 3, with 11 bases in between. The germline CDR1 and CDR2 sequences are LNHDA and SQIVND (reference sequence). Specimen: CD4+ Tregs sorted from blood. The chain has TRBV19 and TRBJ2-1; D perhaps matches TRBD1 (5 bases). The TCR was taken from a human donor with alopecia areata. This CDR3 is CASSRGGYNEQFF. DNA for the CDR3: TGTGCCAGTTCTAGGGGCGGCTACAATGAGCAGTTCTTC.